This TCR beta chain was recorded in a study of blood T cell repertoires in COVID-19. At the level of the study: Some COVID-19 samples were acute and others convalescent; all came from the United States, Italy and Spain. The cDNA or gDNA used as material had been derived from T cells, B-cell-depleted T cells, or PBMCs.

This CDR3 region has 10 residues. Germline lookup yields CDR1 MDHEN and CDR2 SYDVKM. Trimming removed 5 bases from V and 14 bases from J, with 7 bases in between. Methods used by the authors: Researchers report that nucleated cell counts were estimated from reference gene primer amplification. Sequencing used immunoSEQ multiplex PCR; TCRdb keeps in-frame clones, though not all of them. V and J calls plus clone size are reproduced from that table; the DNA served to infer D and trimming. The sample lists 200,000 to 250,000 clones, about 90% occurring once. The V gene is TRBV28, the J gene TRBJ1-6; no reliable D call. The clonotype originates from a young man with active or convalescent COVID-19. The sequenced sample was peripheral blood. In DNA, the CDR3 is TGTGCCAGCAGTATCAAAACCCTCCACTTT. Protein product: CASSIKTLHF.